Below, 24 T cell receptor beta chains from the same sample are listed, as sequenced in a study of blood T cell repertoires in COVID-19. Here immunoSEQ multiplex PCR was the method, and the copy in TCRdb shows in-frame clones only, minus some. The sample holds 250,000 to 300,000 clones; approximately 90% are singletons and the top ten take roughly 4%. Sequences were obtained from peripheral blood. All receptors come from a man aged 18 to 30 with active or convalescent COVID-19.

The CDR3 DNA follows: TGTGCCAGCAGCCCTGGAGCCCGCCAGCCCCAGCATTTT. Protein: CASSPGARQPQHF. The rearrangement joins TRBV7-9 to TRBJ1-5; D not resolved. Germline CDR1 and CDR2: SEHNR and FQNEAQ (reference sequence). This CDR3 contains 13 residues. The ends were cut back, 5 bases at V and 7 bases at J, with 12 bases in the middle.

This clone was seen ten or more times. V is TRBV11-1 and J is TRBJ2-7; the match to TRBD1 covers 9 bases. The CDR3 contains 15 residues. Losses at the gene ends were 5 bases for V and 7 bases for J; bases not matched to a gene: 12. Germline loops: CDR1 SGHAT, CDR2 FQDESV (reference sequence). DNA for the CDR3: TGTGCCAGCAGCCCCGGTGGACAGGGGATTTGGGAGCAGTACTTC. Translated, it gives CASSPGGQGIWEQYF. Based on the CDR3 plus reference TRBV11-1 and TRBJ2-7, the full variable domain is EAEVAQSPRYKITEKSQAVAFWCDPISGHATLYWYRQILGQGPELLVQFQDESVVDDSQLPKDRFSAERLKGVDSTLKIQPAELGDSAMYLCASSPGGQGIWEQYFGPGTRLTVT.

This chain uses TRBV6-5 with TRBJ1-4, with 8 bases identical to TRBD1. The CDR3 contains 14 residues. The V segment lost 7 bases and the J segment 8 bases; nucleotides outside the gene matches: 9. Germline V gene data show CDR1 as MNHEY and CDR2 as SVGAGI. The CDR3, as DNA: TGTGCCAGCAAGGACAGGGTCCGTGGAGAAAAACTGTTTTTT. This gives the protein CASKDRVRGEKLFF.

The chain links TRBV6-2 or TRBV6-3 to TRBJ2-1, with 8 bases fitting TRBD2. Germline V gene data show CDR1 as MNHEY and CDR2 as SVGEGT. This CDR3 comprises 12 residues. The junction had 5 bases not matched to a gene; V was cut back by 2 bases and J by 14 bases. The CDR3 here is CASSYASGGEFF. CDR3 coding DNA: TGTGCCAGCAGTTACGCGTCCGGGGGGGAGTTCTTC.

The chain carries TRBV28 and TRBJ2-2; 8 bases fit TRBD2. With V trimmed by 6 bases and J by 1 base, 1 base remained unmatched. Germline values: CDR1 MDHEN, CDR2 SYDVKM. The CDR3 is 14 residues long. Here the CDR3 reads CASSAGGNTGELFF. In DNA, the CDR3 is TGTGCCAGCAGCGCGGGGGGGAACACCGGGGAGCTGTTTTTT.

A word on this clone: A junction boundary mismatches the germline segment, possibly from a read error. DNA for the CDR3: TGCGCCCGCAGCCGGCCGGGACAGCTCTTATTGCCCCTCCACTTT. As protein: CARSRPGQLLLPLHF. The gene calls are TRBV4-1 and TRBJ1-6, with 7 bases aligning to TRBD1. The CDR3 runs to 15 residues. Germline CDR1 MGHRA, CDR2 YSYEKL.

In DNA, the CDR3 is TGTGCCAGCACTGTGGACAGGTCGGTTGCAGATACGCAGTATTTT. Translating it yields CASTVDRSVADTQYF. This sequence joins TRBV2 and TRBJ2-3, with TRBD1 matching over 7 bases. The CDR3 covers 15 residues. Germline V gene data show CDR1 as SNHLY and CDR2 as FYNNEI. V dropped 7 bases and J dropped 4; count of bases not matched to a gene: 11. Full variable domain (remainder filled in from reference TRBV2 and TRBJ2-3): EPEVTQTPSHQVTQMGQEVILRCVPISNHLYFYWYRQILGQKVEFLVSFYNNEISEKSEIFDDQFSVERPDGSNFTLKIRSTKLEDSAMYFCASTVDRSVADTQYFGPGTRLTVL.

The chain carries TRBV5-6 and TRBJ2-2; TRBD1 might be the D (6 bases). V shed 3 bases and J shed 0 bases, with 18 bases lying between them. This CDR3 is built from 18 residues. Germline V gives CDR1 SGHDT, CDR2 YYEEEE. The CDR3 DNA reads as TGTGCCAGCAGCTCGGAGGCAGGGGTGACCGCGAACACCGGGGAGCTGTTTTTT. Encoded protein: CASSSEAGVTANTGELFF. The variable domain in full, completed from reference TRBV5-6 and TRBJ2-2, reads DAGVTQSPTHLIKTRGQQVTLRCSPKSGHDTVSWYQQALGQGPQFIFQYYEEEERQRGNFPDRFSGHQFPNYSSELNVNALLLGDSALYLCASSSEAGVTANTGELFFGEGSRLTVL.

The CDR3 sequence: CASKTGEYQPQHF. DNA for the CDR3: TGTGCCAGCAAGACAGGGGAATATCAGCCCCAGCATTTT. This chain uses TRBV6-5 with TRBJ1-5; TRBD1 matches 8 bases. V lost 7 bases, J lost 5 bases, and 4 bases stayed unmatched. Germline-derived CDR1 and CDR2 are MNHEY and SVGAGI. The CDR3 runs 13 residues.

This chain links TRBV11-3 with TRBJ1-3; D remains ambiguous. From germline, CDR1 is SGHNT and CDR2 YENEEA. This CDR3 has 17 residues. Trimming removed 4 bases from V and 0 bases from J, with 16 bases in between. This CDR3 reads CASSSQTSSNSGNTIYF. In DNA form, the CDR3 reads TGTGCCAGCAGCTCCCAAACATCGTCCAACTCTGGAAACACCATATATTTT.

The genes are TRBV27 and TRBJ2-3; 7 bases line up with TRBD2. The CDR3 totals 15 residues. Germline trimming cut 2 bases from V and 6 bases from J; bases unmatched to any gene: 8. Germline CDR1 reads MNHEY; CDR2 reads SMNVEV (reference sequence). In DNA form, the CDR3 reads TGTGCCAGCAGTTTAACCAGCGGGGTCTACGATACGCAGTATTTT. Amino acid sequence: CASSLTSGVYDTQYF.

This chain uses TRBV6-5 with TRBJ1-5; no definite D call. Germline CDR1 MNHEY, CDR2 SVGAGI. The CDR3 is 12 amino acids. Trimming removed 5 bases from V and 4 bases from J, with 6 bases in between. The CDR3 loop is CASSTYNQPQHF. Written as DNA, the CDR3 is TGTGCCAGCAGTACATATAATCAGCCCCAGCATTTT.

The chain carries TRBV7-9 and TRBJ1-4; 9 bases align to TRBD1. V shed 5 bases and J 5 bases; nucleotides not matched to a gene: 9. This CDR3 spans 16 amino acids. CDR1 is SEHNR and CDR2 is FQNEAQ in the germline V gene (reference sequence). The DNA of the CDR3 is TGTGCCAGCAGCCAAAAAACCGGGACAGGGAATGAAAAACTGTTTTTT. It yields the protein CASSQKTGTGNEKLFF.

The gene calls are TRBV20-1 and TRBJ1-6, with 7 bases matching TRBD1. The V and J ends lost 3 bases and 6 bases, in that order; junction bases with no gene match: 8. CDR1 is DFQATT, CDR2 SNEGSKA, per germline (reference sequence). The CDR3 extends over 15 amino acids. The CDR3 nucleotides read TGCAGTGCTAGTATAAGGCAGGGGGTTAATTCACCCCTCCACTTT. Protein: CSASIRQGVNSPLHF.

The chain has TRBV5-4 and TRBJ2-1; 14 nucleotides line up with TRBD2. Germline loops: CDR1 SGHNT, CDR2 YYREEE (reference sequence). This CDR3 has 16 amino acids. V dropped 0 bases and J dropped 7; count of bases not matched to a gene: 3. In nucleotides, the CDR3 is TGTGCCAGCAGCTTGGAGGGACTAGCGGGAGTAAATGAGCAGTTCTTC. It encodes CASSLEGLAGVNEQFF.

The chain is built from TRBV3-1 (or the pseudogene TRBV3-2) and TRBJ2-5, with a tentative D call TRBD1 (6 bases). V shed 5 bases and J shed 3 bases, with 16 bases lying between them. The CDR3 runs 15 residues. The germline V gene encodes CDR1 LGHDT and CDR2 YNNKEL (reference sequence). The CDR3 loop is CASSTRGQLKETQYF. The CDR3 DNA sequence: TGTGCCAGCAGCACGCGAGGACAGTTAAAAGAGACCCAGTACTTC.

The CDR3 spells CASSVMSGHTDTQYF. For the CDR3, the DNA is TGTGCCAGCAGCGTGATGAGCGGGCACACAGATACGCAGTATTTT. The rearrangement links TRBV9 to TRBJ2-3; a weak D match, TRBD2 (6 bases). CDR3 length: 15 residues. The germline gives CDR1 SGDLS, CDR2 YYNGEE. Trimming left V 2 bases short and J 2 bases short, with 12 bases between.

The rearrangement joins TRBV24-1 to TRBJ1-5; no reliable D call. Trimming took 4 bases from V and 5 from J, leaving 14 bases between them. CDR1 is KGHDR and CDR2 is SFDVKD in the germline V gene. The CDR3 is 15 amino acids. The CDR3 DNA sequence: TGTGCCACCAGTGACCCAGGCGCCCAGGATCAGCCCCAGCATTTT. This sequence encodes CATSDPGAQDQPQHF.

The chain carries TRBV6-5 and TRBJ2-7, with 10 bases lining up with TRBD1. Trimming at V came to 7 bases and at J to 9 bases, leaving 15 bases not matched to a gene. The CDR3 covers 15 residues. The germline CDR1 and CDR2 sequences are MNHEY and SVGAGI. In nucleotides, the CDR3 is TGTGCCAGCACCCCCGGAGACAGGGGGCTTGGTGGGCAGTACTTC. Translation: CASTPGDRGLGGQYF.

V and J are TRBV6-2 or TRBV6-3 and TRBJ1-4, with D tentatively TRBD1 (5 bases). CDR1 is MNHEY, CDR2 SVGEGT, per germline. This CDR3 has 14 residues. Between the trimmed V and J ends, which lost 5 bases and 4 bases, there was a span of 11 bases. CDR3 residues: CASSRTRSNEKLFF. The CDR3 DNA sequence: TGTGCCAGCAGTCGGACAAGGAGTAATGAAAAACTGTTTTTT.

The CDR3 DNA is TGTGCCAGCAGTTTAAAAGCGGCGGGTTCCAATGAGCAGTTCTTC. Translated, it gives CASSLKAAGSNEQFF. This chain links TRBV27 with TRBJ2-1; perhaps TRBD2 as D (5 bases). V lost 2 bases and J lost 6, with 14 bases in between. The CDR3 runs to 15 residues. Looked up from germline, CDR1 is MNHEY and CDR2 is SMNVEV (reference sequence).

In this sample, this clone turned up many times. The chain is built from TRBV19 and TRBJ1-1; unclear D gene. Between the trimmed V and J ends, which lost 7 bases and 0 bases, there was a span of 12 bases. The CDR3 extends over 14 amino acids. Germline CDR1 and CDR2: LNHDA and SQIVND (reference sequence). The CDR3 loop reads CASMRGQMNTEAFF. The CDR3 coding sequence is TGTGCCAGTATGAGAGGGCAGATGAACACTGAAGCTTTCTTT.

The sample holds one count of this clone. The rearrangement links TRBV28 to TRBJ2-1; 14 nucleotides agree with TRBD2. The CDR3 extends over 14 amino acids. The germline V gene encodes CDR1 MDHEN and CDR2 SYDVKM. V lost 10 bases and J lost 6; bases outside the gene matches: 5. CDR3 in amino acids: CATRTSGGPNEQFF. The CDR3 nucleotides are TGTGCCACCCGGACTAGCGGGGGGCCCAATGAGCAGTTCTTC.

The J gene is TRBJ2-3, the V gene TRBV9, with a weak D call TRBD2 (6 bases). This CDR3 has 15 amino acids. Germline V gives CDR1 SGDLS, CDR2 YYNGEE. V dropped 2 bases and J dropped 5 bases, with 15 bases sitting between them. CDR3 sequence (DNA): TGTGCCAGCAGCGTGGCTGGGGGGATTAGAGATACGCAGTATTTT. Encoded protein: CASSVAGGIRDTQYF.